The present entry profiles one T cell receptor beta chain with its context. The antigen remains unidentified. The entry originates in a study of CD4 T cells in relation to SARS-CoV-2 and coronaviruses. Profiled with immunoSEQ multiplex PCR; TCRdb holds only in-frame clones, not every one. The sample shows approximately 22,000 clones, around 67% of them seen only once. Before the COVID-19 pandemic, during about 2010-2019, CD4+ T cells were taken from unexposed donors. Isolation of CD4+ T cells took place after around 11 days in culture. Half the medium was replaced with IL-2 medium on days 3 and 7. Germline CDR1 SGHAT, CDR2 FQNNGV. CDR3 length: 12 residues. V dropped 5 bases and J dropped 3 bases, with 8 bases sitting between them.

The specimen sequenced was CD4+ T cells from PBMCs, cultured in vitro. This receptor was obtained from a human donor in good health. V and J are TRBV11-2 and TRBJ2-7, with unresolved D. In DNA, the CDR3 is TGTGCCAGCAGCCCCGACCGCTACGAGCAGTACTTC. Amino acids: CASSPDRYEQYF.